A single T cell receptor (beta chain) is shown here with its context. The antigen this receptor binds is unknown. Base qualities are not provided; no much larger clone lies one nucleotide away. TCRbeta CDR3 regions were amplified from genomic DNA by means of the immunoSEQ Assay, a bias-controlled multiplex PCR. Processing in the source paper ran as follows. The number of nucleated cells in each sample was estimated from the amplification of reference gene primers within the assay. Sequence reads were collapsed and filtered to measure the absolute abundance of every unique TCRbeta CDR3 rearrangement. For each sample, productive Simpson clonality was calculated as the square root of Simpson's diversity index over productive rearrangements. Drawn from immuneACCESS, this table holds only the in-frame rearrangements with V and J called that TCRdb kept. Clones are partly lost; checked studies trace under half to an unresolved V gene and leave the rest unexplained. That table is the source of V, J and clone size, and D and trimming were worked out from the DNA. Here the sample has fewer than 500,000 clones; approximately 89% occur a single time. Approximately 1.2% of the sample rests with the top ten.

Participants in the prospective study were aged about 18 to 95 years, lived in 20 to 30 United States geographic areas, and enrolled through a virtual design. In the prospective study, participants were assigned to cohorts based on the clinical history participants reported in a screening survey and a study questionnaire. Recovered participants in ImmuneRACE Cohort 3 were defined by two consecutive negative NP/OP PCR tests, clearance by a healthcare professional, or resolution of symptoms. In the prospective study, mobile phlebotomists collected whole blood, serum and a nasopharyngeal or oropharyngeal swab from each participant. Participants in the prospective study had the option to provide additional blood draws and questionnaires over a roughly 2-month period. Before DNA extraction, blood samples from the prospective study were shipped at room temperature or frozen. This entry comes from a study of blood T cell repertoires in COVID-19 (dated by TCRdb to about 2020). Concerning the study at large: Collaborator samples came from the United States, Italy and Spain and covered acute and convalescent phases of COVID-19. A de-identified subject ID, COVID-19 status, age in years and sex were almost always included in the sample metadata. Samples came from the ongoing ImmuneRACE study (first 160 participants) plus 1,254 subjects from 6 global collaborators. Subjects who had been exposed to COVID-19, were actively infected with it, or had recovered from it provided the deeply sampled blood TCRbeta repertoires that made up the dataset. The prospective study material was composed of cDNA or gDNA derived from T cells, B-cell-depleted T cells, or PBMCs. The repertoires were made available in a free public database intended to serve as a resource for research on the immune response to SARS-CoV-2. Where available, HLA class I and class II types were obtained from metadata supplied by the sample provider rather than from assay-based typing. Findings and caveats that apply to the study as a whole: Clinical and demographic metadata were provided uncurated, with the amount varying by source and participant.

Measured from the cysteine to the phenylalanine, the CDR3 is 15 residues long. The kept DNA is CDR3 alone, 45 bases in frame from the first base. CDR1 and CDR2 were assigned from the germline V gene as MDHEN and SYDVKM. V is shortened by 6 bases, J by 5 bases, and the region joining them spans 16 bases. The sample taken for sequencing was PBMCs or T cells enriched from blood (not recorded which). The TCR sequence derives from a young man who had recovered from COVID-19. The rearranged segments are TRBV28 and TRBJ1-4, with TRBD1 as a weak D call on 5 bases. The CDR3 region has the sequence CASRRADRANEKLFF. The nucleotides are TGTGCCAGCAGGAGAGCCGACAGAGCGAATGAAAAACTGTTTTTT.